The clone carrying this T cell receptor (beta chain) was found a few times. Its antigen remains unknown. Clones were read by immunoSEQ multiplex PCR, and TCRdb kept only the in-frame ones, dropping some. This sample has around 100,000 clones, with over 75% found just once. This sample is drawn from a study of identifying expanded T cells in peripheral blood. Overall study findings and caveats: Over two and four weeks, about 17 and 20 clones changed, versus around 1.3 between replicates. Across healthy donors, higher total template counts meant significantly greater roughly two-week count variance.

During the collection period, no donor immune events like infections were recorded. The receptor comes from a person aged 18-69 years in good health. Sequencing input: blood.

CDR3 residues: CASSLDGRRRAGTEAFF. Here the CDR3 DNA reads TGTGCCAGCAGCTTAGACGGCAGACGCAGAGCGGGCACTGAAGCTTTCTTT. This sequence joins TRBV7-6 and TRBJ1-1; D unclear. This CDR3 is built from 17 residues. V lost 1 base, J lost 4 bases, and 19 bases lay in between. Per germline, CDR1 SGHVS and CDR2 FNYEAQ.